This T cell receptor (beta chain) emerged from a study of cytomegalovirus exposure and HLA in healthy donors. Overall study: Counted in an early data release were 65 million to 100 million unique TCRs from HLA-typed donors.

All donors participated as healthy donors of bone marrow. V lost 0 bases and J 0 bases, leaving 14 bases between the germline ends. The CDR3 is 18 residues long. In germline, CDR1 is MNHEY, CDR2 SMNVEV (reference sequence). The PCR employed 60 Vbeta primers together with 13 Jbeta primers. Method: immunoSEQ multiplex PCR; TCRdb's copy keeps in-frame clones and lacks some. The sample yields 130,000 or so clones, approximately 82% seen once. The rearrangement links TRBV27 to TRBJ1-4; D not resolved. The specimen sequenced was PBMCs. This sequence originates from a man in his late teens or twenties in good health and CMV-seropositive. The CDR3, as DNA: TGTGCCAGCAGTTTATCAGAGGGAGGTATCGCAACTAATGAAAAACTGTTTTTT. It is translated as CASSLSEGGIATNEKLFF.